This is a list of T cell receptor beta chains from one sample in a study of CD8 T cells in ankylosing spondylitis. TCRdb re-analysed the 5' RACE reads in MiXCR, keeping a single row per CDR3 protein. In the table there are 500,000 or so distinct CDR3 sequences, about 5.4% of which are singletons. The sample was blood, either unsorted or a sorted T cell fraction (not recorded which). All receptors derive from a male donor with ankylosing spondylitis. The CDR3 runs from the conserved cysteine through the conserved F or W. D genes are given only for firm matches. Clone size is stated in some rows and not others, as once, few, many or a class when expanded.

CDR3 protein: CAISDPGTGMYEQYF
CDR3 DNA: TGTGCCATCAGTGACCCCGGGACAGGGATGTACGAGCAGTACTTC
J gene: TRBJ2-7
V gene: TRBV10-3
D gene: TRBD1
clone size: many

CDR3 protein: CSAGRGLNYEQYF
CDR3 DNA: TGCAGTGCTGGACGAGGACTAAACTACGAGCAGTACTTC
J gene: TRBJ2-7
V gene: TRBV20-1
D gene: NA
clone size: few

CDR3 protein: CASSRQGAGNTGELFF
CDR3 DNA: TGTGCCAGCAGCAGACAGGGGGCTGGGAACACCGGGGAGCTGTTTTTT
J gene: TRBJ2-2
V gene: TRBV7-9
D gene: TRBD1
clone size: many

CDR3 protein: CSASAGRNQPQHF
CDR3 DNA: TGCAGTGCTAGTGCGGGACGAAATCAGCCCCAGCATTTT
J gene: TRBJ1-5
V gene: TRBV20-1
D gene: NA
clone size: many

CDR3 protein: CASSEAVEVVQYF
CDR3 DNA: TGTGCCAGCAGCGAAGCCGTGGAGGTTGTGCAGTACTTC
J gene: TRBJ2-7
V gene: TRBV12-3/TRBV12-4
D gene: NA
clone size: many

CDR3 protein: CASSQDPVTGLNTEAFF
CDR3 DNA: TGTGCCAGCAGCCAAGATCCGGTCACCGGCCTGAACACTGAAGCTTTCTTT
J gene: TRBJ1-1
V gene: TRBV4-2
D gene: NA
clone size: few

CDR3 protein: CASSLGWTGGSETQYF
CDR3 DNA: TGTGCCAGCAGCTTAGGATGGACAGGGGGGTCGGAGACCCAGTACTTC
J gene: TRBJ2-5
V gene: TRBV7-2
D gene: TRBD1
clone size: many

CDR3 protein: CASSVVDTEAFF
CDR3 DNA: TGTGCCAGCAGCGTAGTTGACACTGAAGCTTTCTTT
J gene: TRBJ1-1
V gene: TRBV9
D gene: NA
clone size: many

CDR3 protein: CASRRTSGNADTQYF
CDR3 DNA: TGTGCCAGCAGGCGGACTAGCGGGAACGCAGATACGCAGTATTTT
J gene: TRBJ2-3
V gene: TRBV12-3/TRBV12-4
D gene: TRBD2
clone size: many

CDR3 protein: CASSYQQGKGSPLHF
CDR3 DNA: TGTGCCAGCAGTTACCAACAGGGAAAGGGCTCACCCCTCCACTTT
J gene: TRBJ1-6
V gene: TRBV6-2/TRBV6-3
D gene: NA
clone size: many

CDR3 protein: CASRGDINEQFF
CDR3 DNA: TGCGCCAGCAGGGGGGACATCAATGAGCAGTTCTTC
J gene: TRBJ2-1
V gene: TRBV5-1
D gene: NA
clone size: many

CDR3 protein: CASSPRTGVDTEAFF
CDR3 DNA: TGTGCCAGCTCACCGAGGACAGGTGTCGACACTGAAGCTTTCTTT
J gene: TRBJ1-1
V gene: TRBV18
D gene: TRBD1
clone size: many

CDR3 protein: CSVEVREMSSGANVLTF
CDR3 DNA: TGCAGCGTTGAAGTTAGGGAGATGAGCTCTGGGGCCAACGTCCTGACTTTC
J gene: TRBJ2-6
V gene: TRBV29-1
D gene: NA
clone size: many

CDR3 protein: CSARGGKAGAQLYEQYF
CDR3 DNA: TGCAGTGCTAGAGGCGGAAAGGCGGGAGCGCAACTTTACGAGCAGTACTTC
J gene: TRBJ2-7
V gene: TRBV20-1
D gene: TRBD2
clone size: many

CDR3 protein: CASSLWGQGMSYEQYF
CDR3 DNA: TGTGCCAGCAGTTTGTGGGGACAGGGAATGTCCTACGAGCAGTACTTC
J gene: TRBJ2-7
V gene: TRBV28
D gene: TRBD1
clone size: many

CDR3 protein: CASSPHSGGAGTDTQYF
CDR3 DNA: TGTGCCAGCAGCCCGCATAGCGGGGGGGCCGGCACAGATACGCAGTATTTT
J gene: TRBJ2-3
V gene: TRBV9
D gene: TRBD2
clone size: few

CDR3 protein: CASSHVGGGAYEQYF
CDR3 DNA: TGCGCCAGCAGCCATGTAGGGGGGGGAGCCTACGAGCAGTACTTC
J gene: TRBJ2-7
V gene: TRBV4-1
D gene: NA
clone size: many

CDR3 protein: CASTFPGGVSYEQYF
CDR3 DNA: TGTGCCAGCACCTTCCCGGGTGGCGTCTCCTACGAGCAGTACTTC
J gene: TRBJ2-7
V gene: TRBV28
D gene: NA
clone size: NA

CDR3 protein: CASSLGTPRGYTF
CDR3 DNA: TGTGCCAGCAGCTTAGGGACCCCGCGGGGCTACACCTTC
J gene: TRBJ1-2
V gene: TRBV7-2
D gene: NA
clone size: NA

CDR3 protein: CASSLGTGFGHEQFF
CDR3 DNA: TGCGCCAGCAGCTTAGGGACAGGGTTTGGGCATGAGCAGTTCTTC
J gene: TRBJ2-1
V gene: TRBV5-1
D gene: TRBD1
clone size: NA

CDR3 protein: CASSLNPGTPEAFF
CDR3 DNA: TGTGCCAGCAGCTTAAACCCCGGGACACCCGAGGCTTTCTTT
J gene: TRBJ1-1
V gene: TRBV7-3
D gene: NA
clone size: many

CDR3 protein: CASSLRAAEAFF
CDR3 DNA: TGTGCCAGCAGCTTACGGGCCGCTGAAGCTTTCTTT
J gene: TRBJ1-1
V gene: TRBV11-2
D gene: NA
clone size: NA

CDR3 protein: CASRRTQGSNTEAFF
CDR3 DNA: TGTGCCAGCAGAAGGACACAAGGTTCGAACACTGAAGCTTTCTTT
J gene: TRBJ1-1
V gene: TRBV6-1
D gene: NA
clone size: many

CDR3 protein: CASSTGLAGPLEQFF
CDR3 DNA: TGTGCCAGCAGCACGGGACTAGCGGGACCATTAGAGCAGTTCTTC
J gene: TRBJ2-1
V gene: TRBV7-2
D gene: TRBD2
clone size: many

CDR3 protein: CSARGTGGEQYF
CDR3 DNA: TGCAGTGCTAGAGGGACAGGCGGCGAGCAGTACTTC
J gene: TRBJ2-7
V gene: TRBV20-1
D gene: TRBD1
clone size: many

CDR3 protein: CASSRYGADNSNQPQHF
CDR3 DNA: TGTGCCAGCAGTCGCTATGGGGCAGACAATAGCAATCAGCCCCAGCATTTT
J gene: TRBJ1-5
V gene: TRBV6-2/TRBV6-3
D gene: NA
clone size: NA

CDR3 protein: CASSEMMGGETQYF
CDR3 DNA: TGTGCCAGCAGTGAAATGATGGGCGGGGAGACCCAGTACTTC
J gene: TRBJ2-5
V gene: TRBV6-1
D gene: NA
clone size: many

CDR3 protein: CAISDRSGVTEAFF
CDR3 DNA: TGTGCCATCAGTGATCGGTCAGGGGTTACTGAAGCTTTCTTT
J gene: TRBJ1-1
V gene: TRBV10-3
D gene: NA
clone size: many

CDR3 protein: CATSDPQGGYTF
CDR3 DNA: TGTGCCACCAGTGACCCGCAGGGGGGCTACACCTTC
J gene: TRBJ1-2
V gene: TRBV24-1
D gene: NA
clone size: many

CDR3 protein: CSVEPPGQGQHF
CDR3 DNA: TGCAGCGTTGAACCTCCGGGACAGGGACAGCATTTT
J gene: TRBJ1-5
V gene: TRBV29-1
D gene: TRBD1
clone size: many

CDR3 protein: CASSSPFREQYF
CDR3 DNA: TGTGCCAGCAGCTCCCCGTTTCGCGAGCAGTACTTC
J gene: TRBJ2-7
V gene: TRBV7-6
D gene: NA
clone size: many

CDR3 protein: CASSVAPSGLDPDTQYF
CDR3 DNA: TGTGCCAGCAGCGTAGCCCCGTCGGGACTAGACCCAGATACGCAGTATTTT
J gene: TRBJ2-3
V gene: TRBV9
D gene: TRBD2
clone size: NA

CDR3 protein: CASSPTDRFNQPQHF
CDR3 DNA: TGCGCCAGCAGCCCGACGGACAGGTTCAATCAGCCCCAGCATTTT
J gene: TRBJ1-5
V gene: TRBV5-1
D gene: TRBD1
clone size: many

CDR3 protein: CASSAGLAGTDTQYF
CDR3 DNA: TGCGCCAGCAGCGCAGGACTAGCGGGCACAGATACGCAGTATTTT
J gene: TRBJ2-3
V gene: TRBV5-1
D gene: TRBD2
clone size: NA

CDR3 protein: CASRELGPQETQYF
CDR3 DNA: TGTGCCAGCAGGGAGTTGGGGCCGCAAGAGACCCAGTACTTC
J gene: TRBJ2-5
V gene: TRBV6-2/TRBV6-3
D gene: NA
clone size: many

CDR3 protein: CSAKTSGGVSTDTQYF
CDR3 DNA: TGCAGTGCAAAGACTAGCGGGGGGGTCAGCACAGATACGCAGTATTTT
J gene: TRBJ2-3
V gene: TRBV20-1
D gene: TRBD2
clone size: few

CDR3 protein: CASSSTADTEAFF
CDR3 DNA: TGCGCCAGCAGCTCGACCGCGGACACTGAAGCTTTCTTT
J gene: TRBJ1-1
V gene: TRBV5-1
D gene: NA
clone size: many

CDR3 protein: CASSLSDAPNEKLFF
CDR3 DNA: TGTGCCAGCAGCCTGAGTGATGCACCGAATGAAAAACTGTTTTTT
J gene: TRBJ1-4
V gene: TRBV9
D gene: NA
clone size: many

CDR3 protein: CASMAGLGETQYF
CDR3 DNA: TGCGCCAGCATGGCAGGTCTAGGGGAGACCCAGTACTTC
J gene: TRBJ2-5
V gene: TRBV5-1
D gene: NA
clone size: NA

CDR3 protein: CASSETGGTDTQYF
CDR3 DNA: TGTGCCAGCAGCGAGACAGGGGGAACAGATACGCAGTATTTT
J gene: TRBJ2-3
V gene: TRBV7-2
D gene: TRBD1
clone size: many

CDR3 protein: CASSSTGQTFYGYTF
CDR3 DNA: TGTGCCAGCAGCTCCACGGGACAGACATTCTATGGCTACACCTTC
J gene: TRBJ1-2
V gene: TRBV7-9
D gene: TRBD1
clone size: many

CDR3 protein: CAMSFRVANEQFF
CDR3 DNA: TGTGCCATGAGCTTTAGGGTAGCGAATGAGCAGTTCTTC
J gene: TRBJ2-1
V gene: TRBV5-6
D gene: NA
clone size: few

CDR3 protein: CSAAPWRGVIEQETQYF
CDR3 DNA: TGCAGTGCTGCCCCCTGGCGGGGGGTTATCGAACAAGAGACCCAGTACTTC
J gene: TRBJ2-5
V gene: TRBV20-1
D gene: TRBD2
clone size: many

CDR3 protein: CASSKTRGNEQFF
CDR3 DNA: TGTGCCAGCAGCAAAACCAGGGGCAATGAGCAGTTCTTC
J gene: TRBJ2-1
V gene: TRBV5-5
D gene: NA
clone size: many

CDR3 protein: CASSPPGGDEQYF
CDR3 DNA: TGTGCCAGCTCACCACCAGGGGGGGACGAGCAGTACTTC
J gene: TRBJ2-7
V gene: TRBV18
D gene: NA
clone size: many

CDR3 protein: CASSLASRKETQYF
CDR3 DNA: TGCGCCAGCAGCTTGGCTTCTCGAAAGGAGACCCAGTACTTC
J gene: TRBJ2-5
V gene: TRBV5-1
D gene: NA
clone size: many

CDR3 protein: CASSLDSYYNSPLHF
CDR3 DNA: TGCGCCAGCAGCTTGGATAGCTATTATAATTCACCCCTCCACTTT
J gene: TRBJ1-6
V gene: TRBV5-1
D gene: NA
clone size: many

CDR3 protein: CSARDLGDYYGYTF
CDR3 DNA: TGCAGTGCTAGAGATCTGGGGGACTACTATGGCTACACCTTC
J gene: TRBJ1-2
V gene: TRBV20-1
D gene: NA
clone size: many

CDR3 protein: CASSQSPGPYQETQYF
CDR3 DNA: TGCGCCAGCAGCCAATCGCCGGGACCGTACCAAGAGACCCAGTACTTC
J gene: TRBJ2-5
V gene: TRBV4-3
D gene: NA
clone size: many

CDR3 protein: CSMERVYNEQFF
CDR3 DNA: TGCAGCATGGAGCGGGTTTACAATGAGCAGTTCTTC
J gene: TRBJ2-1
V gene: TRBV29-1
D gene: NA
clone size: many

CDR3 protein: CASRQGLSADTQYF
CDR3 DNA: TGCGCCAGCAGACAAGGGCTTAGCGCAGATACGCAGTATTTT
J gene: TRBJ2-3
V gene: TRBV4-1
D gene: NA
clone size: NA

CDR3 protein: CASSQDQAAGEDNEQFF
CDR3 DNA: TGCGCCAGCAGCCAGGACCAGGCAGCGGGAGAAGACAATGAGCAGTTCTTC
J gene: TRBJ2-1
V gene: TRBV4-3
D gene: TRBD2
clone size: many

CDR3 protein: CATSRDLQETQYF
CDR3 DNA: TGTGCCACCAGCAGGGACCTACAAGAGACCCAGTACTTC
J gene: TRBJ2-5
V gene: TRBV15
D gene: NA
clone size: many

CDR3 protein: CASKTTMEAGTAF
CDR3 DNA: TGTGCCAGCAAAACGACCATGGAAGCCGGGACGGCTTTC
J gene: TRBJ1-2
V gene: TRBV7-9
D gene: NA
clone size: many

CDR3 protein: CSARERRAGRFYNSPLHF
CDR3 DNA: TGCAGTGCTAGAGAGAGAAGGGCAGGACGCTTTTATAATTCACCCCTCCACTTT
J gene: TRBJ1-6
V gene: TRBV20-1
D gene: NA
clone size: many

CDR3 protein: CASTPGDRVRYTF
CDR3 DNA: TGTGCCAGCACCCCGGGGGACAGGGTGCGCTACACCTTC
J gene: TRBJ1-2
V gene: TRBV12-3/TRBV12-4
D gene: TRBD1
clone size: many

CDR3 protein: CASSSIPPGDFYTGELFF
CDR3 DNA: TGCGCCAGCAGCTCAATACCCCCAGGGGACTTTTACACCGGGGAGCTGTTTTTT
J gene: TRBJ2-2
V gene: TRBV5-1
D gene: NA
clone size: few